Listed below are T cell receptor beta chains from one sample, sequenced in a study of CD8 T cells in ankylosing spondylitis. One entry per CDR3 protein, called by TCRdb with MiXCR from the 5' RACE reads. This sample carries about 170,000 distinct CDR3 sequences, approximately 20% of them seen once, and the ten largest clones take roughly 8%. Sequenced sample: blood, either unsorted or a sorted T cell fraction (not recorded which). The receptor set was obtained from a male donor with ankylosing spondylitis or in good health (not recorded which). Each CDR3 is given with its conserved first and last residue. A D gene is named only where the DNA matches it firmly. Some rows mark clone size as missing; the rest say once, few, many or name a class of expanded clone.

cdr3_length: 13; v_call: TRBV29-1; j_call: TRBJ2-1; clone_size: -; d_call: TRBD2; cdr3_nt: TGCAGCGTTGTAGCGGGACCCTACAATGAGCAGTTCTTC; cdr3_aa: CSVVAGPYNEQFF
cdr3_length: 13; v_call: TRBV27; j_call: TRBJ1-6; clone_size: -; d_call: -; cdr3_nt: TGTGCCACCTCGAACAGGGCTAATTCACCCCTCCACTTT; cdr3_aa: CATSNRANSPLHF
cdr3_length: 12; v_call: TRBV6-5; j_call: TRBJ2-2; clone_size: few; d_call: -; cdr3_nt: TGTGCCAGCAGTTTTATCAGCGGGGAGCTGTTTTTT; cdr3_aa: CASSFISGELFF
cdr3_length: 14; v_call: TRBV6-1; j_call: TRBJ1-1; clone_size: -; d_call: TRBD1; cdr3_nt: TGTGCCAGCACCCGGACAGGGGAAGTATCTGAAGCTTTCTTT; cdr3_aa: CASTRTGEVSEAFF
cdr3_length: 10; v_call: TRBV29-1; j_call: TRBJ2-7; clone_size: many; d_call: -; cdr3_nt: TGCAGCGACCCCTCGGACGAGCAGTACTTC; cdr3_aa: CSDPSDEQYF
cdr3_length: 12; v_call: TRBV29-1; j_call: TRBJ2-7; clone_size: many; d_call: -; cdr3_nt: TGCAGCGTTGAAGGACAGGAGTACGAGCAGTACTTC; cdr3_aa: CSVEGQEYEQYF
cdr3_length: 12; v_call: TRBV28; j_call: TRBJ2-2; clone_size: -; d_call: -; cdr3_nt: TGTGTCAGCAATGGGCAGACCGGGGAGCTGTTTTTT; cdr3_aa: CVSNGQTGELFF
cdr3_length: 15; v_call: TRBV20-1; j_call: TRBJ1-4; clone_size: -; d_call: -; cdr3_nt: TGCAGTTCTAGAGATGGGACCTCAACTAATGAAAAACTGTTTTTT; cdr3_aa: CSSRDGTSTNEKLFF
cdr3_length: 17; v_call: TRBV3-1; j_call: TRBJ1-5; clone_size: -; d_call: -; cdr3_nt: TGTGCCACCAGCCAGGGGACGGACTATGATAGCAATCAGCCCCAGCATTTT; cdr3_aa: CATSQGTDYDSNQPQHF
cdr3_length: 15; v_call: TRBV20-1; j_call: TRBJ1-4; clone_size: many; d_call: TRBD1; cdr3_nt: TGCAGTGCTAGAGATGGCGGGACAGGGAATGAAAAACTGTTTTTT; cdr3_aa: CSARDGGTGNEKLFF
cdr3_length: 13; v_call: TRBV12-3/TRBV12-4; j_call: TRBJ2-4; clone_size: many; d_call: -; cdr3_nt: TGTGCCAGCAGTCCCGGGTCCCAGGACATTCAGTACTTC; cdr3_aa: CASSPGSQDIQYF
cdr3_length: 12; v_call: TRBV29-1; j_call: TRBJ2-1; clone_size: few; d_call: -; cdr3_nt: TGCAGCATTAGCCAAGGATACAATGAGCAGTTCTTC; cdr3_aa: CSISQGYNEQFF
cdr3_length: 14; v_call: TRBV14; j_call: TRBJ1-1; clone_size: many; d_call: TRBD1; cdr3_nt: TGTGCCAGCAGCCACCGGACAGGTTTCACTGAAGCTTTCTTT; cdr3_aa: CASSHRTGFTEAFF
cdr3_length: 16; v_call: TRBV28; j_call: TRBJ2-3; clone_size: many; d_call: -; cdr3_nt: TGTGCCAGCAGTTTCCCTCAGGGGCCGCGCACAGATACGCAGTATTTT; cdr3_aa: CASSFPQGPRTDTQYF
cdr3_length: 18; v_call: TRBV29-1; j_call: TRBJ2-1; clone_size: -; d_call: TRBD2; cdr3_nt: TGCAGCGTTGAGGGACTAGCGGGAGAGGTTAAGTCCTACAATGAGCAGTTCTTC; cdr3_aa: CSVEGLAGEVKSYNEQFF
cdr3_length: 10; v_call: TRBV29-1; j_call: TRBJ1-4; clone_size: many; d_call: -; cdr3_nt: TGCAGCTTAGGGGGGGAAAAACTGTTTTTT; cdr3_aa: CSLGGEKLFF
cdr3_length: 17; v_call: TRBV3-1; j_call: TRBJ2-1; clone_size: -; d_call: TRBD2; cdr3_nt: TGTGCCAGCAGCCACAGTTTTACTAGCGGGAGCCCCAATGAGCAGTTCTTC; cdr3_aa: CASSHSFTSGSPNEQFF
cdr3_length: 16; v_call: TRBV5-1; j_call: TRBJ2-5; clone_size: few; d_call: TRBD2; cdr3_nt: TGCGCCAGCACCCGACCAACTAGCGGGAGAGGAGAGACCCAGTACTTC; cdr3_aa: CASTRPTSGRGETQYF
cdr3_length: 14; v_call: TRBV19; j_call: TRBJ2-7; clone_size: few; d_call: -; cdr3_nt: TGTGCCAGTAGTACTACAGGGATGTCCTACGAGCAGTACTTC; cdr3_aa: CASSTTGMSYEQYF
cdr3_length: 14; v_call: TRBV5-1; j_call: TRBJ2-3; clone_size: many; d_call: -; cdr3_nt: TGCGCCAGCAGTTCCGGGACCTACACAGATACGCAGTATTTT; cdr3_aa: CASSSGTYTDTQYF
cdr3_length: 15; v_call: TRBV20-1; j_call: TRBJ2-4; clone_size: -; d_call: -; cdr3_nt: TGCAGTGCTAGAGGAGACGCTCGGGGCCAAAACATTCAGTACTTC; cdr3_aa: CSARGDARGQNIQYF
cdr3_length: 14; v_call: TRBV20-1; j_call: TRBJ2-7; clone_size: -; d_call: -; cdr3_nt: TGCAGTGCCGAACTACAGGGTGGAGGACTAGAGCAGTACTTC; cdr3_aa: CSAELQGGGLEQYF